The TCR beta chain under discussion was sequenced for a study of shared clonotypes between healthy human individuals. Across the study: Each donor contributed plates that comprised three CD4 naive, three CD4 memory, two CD8 naive and one CD8 memory.

Germline loops: CDR1 LNHNV, CDR2 YYDKDF (reference sequence). Between the trimmed V and J ends, which lost 6 bases and 8 bases, there was a span of 19 bases. This CDR3 has 15 amino acids. The study, taken as a whole, reports: A generally larger estimated richness was seen in naive subsets than in memory subsets.

Note on this clone: Its target is unknown.

Data came from immunoSEQ multiplex PCR; TCRdb stores just in-frame clones and leaves some out. The repertoire includes about 1.5 million clones, roughly 98% of them detected once, and roughly 0.45% sits in the top ten. The chain links TRBV15 to TRBJ2-2; D possibly corresponds to TRBD2 (7 bases). This TCR derives from a man aged 30 to 39 in good health. The specimen sequenced was naive CD4+ T cells sorted from blood. Indicated subset: CD45RA+ positively selected. The CDR3 nucleotides are TGTGCCACCAGTTTACTGGGGGGGCGGACTGGGGAGCTGTTTTTT. Protein: CATSLLGGRTGELFF.